One sample yielded the 22 T cell receptor beta chains listed below, sequenced in a study of T cells in localized non-small cell lung cancer (dated by TCRdb to between 2020 and 2021). The method behind the library was the immunoSEQ multiplex PCR assay. The table comes from immuneACCESS by way of TCRdb, which keeps in-frame sequences with V and J called. Part of the clones is missing from these tables; in studies checked, under half for an unresolved V gene and the rest for unknown reasons. For this sample the table gives about 1,400 clones, of which roughly 20% were detected only once. In total, the top ten clones hold over 8.5% of the sample. Source: lung tumor tissue, taken before any cancer treatment. The receptors originated from an older male donor with stage III squamous cell lung carcinoma.

The chain carries TRBV25-1 and TRBJ2-3, with 11 bases matching TRBD2. This CDR3 has 14 amino acids. The V gene's germline CDR1 is MGHDK and CDR2 SYGVNS. The J segment lost 5 bases and the V segment lost 4 bases, leaving 2 bases of the junction unmatched. The CDR3 DNA reads as TGTGCCAGCAGTGCTGGACTAGCGGGAGATACGCAGTATTTT. It is translated as CASSAGLAGDTQYF. The variable domain in full, with the rest retrieved from reference TRBV25-1 and TRBJ2-3, is EADIYQTPRYLVIGTGKKITLECSQTMGHDKMYWYQQDPGMELHLIHYSYGVNSTEKGDLSSESTVSRIRTEHFPLTLESARPSHTSQYLCASSAGLAGDTQYFGPGTRLTVL.

The chain combines TRBV10-2 with TRBJ2-7; no definite D call. The CDR3 is 13 amino acids. In germline, CDR1 is WSHSY, CDR2 SAAADI. With 3 bases removed from V and 3 bases from J, the gap between germline ends came to 9 bases. The CDR3, as DNA: TGCGCCAGCAGTGATCGGGCCCACTACGAGCAGTACTTC. Residues: CASSDRAHYEQYF.

This sequence joins TRBV9 and TRBJ2-1, with TRBD2 matching 8 bases. The CDR3 sequence is 14 residues long. V shed 8 bases and J 6 bases; nucleotides not matched to a gene: 10. The germline V gene has CDR1 SGDLS and CDR2 YYNGEE. CDR3 nucleotides: TGTGCCAGGGGGATAGCGGGACCATCCAATGAGCAGTTCTTC. It is translated as CARGIAGPSNEQFF.

The chain links TRBV9 to TRBJ2-1; TRBD2 aligns across 16 bases. With V trimmed by 2 bases and J by 15 bases, 14 bases remained unmatched. Germline-derived CDR1 and CDR2 are SGDLS and YYNGEE. This CDR3 spans 17 amino acids. The CDR3: CASSVRPLGLAGGPLFF. CDR3 DNA sequence: TGTGCCAGCAGCGTCAGACCTCTGGGACTAGCGGGGGGGCCGTTGTTCTTC.

Within the sample, this clone is medium-sized. The chain links TRBV9 to TRBJ2-5; 7 bases are a match to TRBD2. Unmatched junction bases numbered 4, after V lost 4 bases and J lost 1 base. Germline V gene sequence: CDR1 SGDLS, CDR2 YYNGEE. The CDR3 covers 14 residues. CDR3 protein: CASSPRGGQETQYF. As DNA, the CDR3 is TGTGCCAGCAGCCCCCGCGGGGGCCAAGAGACCCAGTACTTC. Full variable domain (remainder filled in from reference TRBV9 and TRBJ2-5): DSGVTQTPKHLITATGQRVTLRCSPRSGDLSVYWYQQSLDQGLQFLIQYYNGEERAKGNILERFSAQQFPDLHSELNLSSLELGDSALYFCASSPRGGQETQYFGPGTRLLVL.

This clone was counted a few times. The chain has TRBV11-3 and TRBJ2-4; 7 bases line up with TRBD2. Germline V gene data show CDR1 as SGHNT and CDR2 as YENEEA. Trimming removed 4 bases from V and 5 bases from J; junction bases left unmatched: 5. This CDR3 is 14 amino acids long. DNA of the CDR3: TGTGCCAGCAGCTCAGGACTAGGCCAAAACATTCAGTACTTC. Encoded protein: CASSSGLGQNIQYF.

This clone was observed a few times. The V and J genes are TRBV2 and TRBJ2-7, with D unresolved. V lost 7 bases, J lost 2 bases, and 12 bases lay in between. CDR1 is SNHLY and CDR2 is FYNNEI in the germline V gene. The CDR3 consists of 13 residues. The CDR3 nucleotides are TGTGCCAGCACTCCAGATATTACCTACGAGCAGTACTTC. Amino acids: CASTPDITYEQYF. Combining the CDR3 with reference TRBV2 and TRBJ2-7 gives the whole variable domain EPEVTQTPSHQVTQMGQEVILRCVPISNHLYFYWYRQILGQKVEFLVSFYNNEISEKSEIFDDQFSVERPDGSNFTLKIRSTKLEDSAMYFCASTPDITYEQYFGPGTRLTVT.

There are a few counts of this clone. The chain couples TRBV6-8 to TRBJ2-7; D may be TRBD1 (6 bases). CDR3 size: 14 residues. The germline V gene has CDR1 MNHGY and CDR2 SAAAGT. Trimming pared 2 bases from V and 6 bases from J, leaving 14 bases between. CDR3 in amino acids: CASSYTGISREQYF. CDR3 DNA: TGTGCCAGCAGTTACACAGGGATTTCGCGCGAGCAGTACTTC.

This chain links TRBV19 with TRBJ2-7, with D possibly TRBD2 on 6 matching bases. This CDR3 contains 14 residues. V gave up 2 bases and J gave up 2 bases, with 10 bases separating them. In germline, CDR1 is LNHDA, CDR2 SQIVND (reference sequence). The CDR3 DNA sequence: TGTGCCAGTAGTATAAGTAGCGGAGCCTACGAGCAGTACTTC. Translated, it gives CASSISSGAYEQYF.

The chain recombines TRBV28 with TRBJ1-5; 8 bases agree with TRBD1. The CDR3 loop spans 17 amino acids. The germline V gene has CDR1 MDHEN and CDR2 SYDVKM. The V gene end was trimmed by 1 base and the J gene end by 4 bases; junction bases not matched to a gene: 9. The CDR3: CASSLFLQGEGNQPQHF. The CDR3 DNA reads as TGTGCCAGCAGTTTATTTCTACAGGGGGAAGGAAATCAGCCCCAGCATTTT.

V is TRBV7-4 and J is TRBJ2-1; 9 nucleotides align to TRBD2. Germline CDR1 reads SGHVT; CDR2 reads SQSDAQ. J lost 4 bases, V lost 5 bases, and 6 bases had no gene match. The CDR3 has 15 amino acids. The CDR3 DNA follows: TGTGCCAGCAGCCCGGGACTAGCCCTATACAATGAGCAGTTCTTC. The encoded protein is CASSPGLALYNEQFF.

Here the CDR3 DNA reads TGTGCCAGCATCGGGAAGGGGGCTACTGAAGCTTTCTTT. This gives the protein CASIGKGATEAFF. The chain carries TRBV19 and TRBJ1-1; 7 bases are a match to TRBD1. This CDR3 is 13 amino acids long. The V gene end was trimmed by 9 bases and the J gene end by 5 bases; junction bases not matched to a gene: 9. Germline CDR1 and CDR2: LNHDA and SQIVND (reference sequence).

This sequence joins TRBV11-3 and TRBJ2-2; TRBD2 aligns across 11 bases. Trimming removed 5 bases from V and 6 bases from J; junction bases left unmatched: 8. Germline V gene data show CDR1 as SGHNT and CDR2 as YENEEA. This CDR3 has 16 residues. CDR3 sequence: CASSLDSGGAAGELFF. The CDR3 nucleotides read TGTGCCAGCAGCCTCGATAGCGGGGGGGCCGCCGGGGAGCTGTTTTTT.

This clone was seen a handful of times. The genes are TRBV6-8 and TRBJ1-1; maybe TRBD1 (6 bases). V was pared by 5 bases and J by 5 bases, with 15 bases between. The germline CDR1 and CDR2 sequences are MNHGY and SAAAGT. The CDR3 is 14 residues long. The CDR3 spells CASSQNRVGTEAFF. CDR3 bases: TGTGCCAGCAGTCAAAACAGGGTTGGGACTGAAGCTTTCTTT.

The chain uses TRBV29-1 and TRBJ2-7; weak D call: TRBD1 (6 bases). Germline CDR1 reads SQVTM; CDR2 reads ANQGSEA. The ends were cut back, 6 bases at V and 0 bases at J, with 12 bases in the middle. The CDR3 is made up of 13 amino acids. The CDR3 reads CSVMTGISYEQYF. The DNA for the CDR3 is TGCAGCGTGATGACAGGCATCTCCTACGAGCAGTACTTC.

The chain carries TRBV6-8 and TRBJ2-1; a weak D match, TRBD2 (7 bases). Trimming removed 0 bases at V and 2 bases at J, with 14 bases between. Germline CDR1 reads MNHGY; CDR2 reads SAAAGT. The CDR3 spans 17 residues. CDR3 sequence: CASSYSLPGGTYNEQFF. Written as DNA, the CDR3 is TGTGCCAGCAGTTACTCCCTTCCGGGGGGCACCTACAATGAGCAGTTCTTC.

The sample holds a few counts of this clone. This chain uses TRBV11-3 with TRBJ2-2; 8 positions match TRBD2. The V and J ends lost 5 bases and 1 base, in that order; junction bases with no gene match: 9. This CDR3 comprises 17 residues. CDR1 and CDR2 (germline): SGHNT, YENEEA. In nucleotides, the CDR3 is TGTGCCAGCAGCGAACTAGGGGGACTAGGGAACACCGGGGAGCTGTTTTTT. Protein: CASSELGGLGNTGELFF.

The sample holds a few counts of this clone. The V call is TRBV14, the J call TRBJ1-5; 7 nucleotides align to TRBD1. The ends lost 5 bases at V and 2 bases at J; junction bases unmatched: 9. In germline, CDR1 is SGHDN, CDR2 FVKESK. The CDR3 runs to 16 residues. This CDR3 reads CASSYPDRDCNQPQHF. The CDR3 nucleotides read TGTGCCAGCAGCTACCCTGACAGGGATTGCAATCAGCCCCAGCATTTT.

This clone turned up a few times. The chain joins TRBV28 to TRBJ1-2, with D possibly matching TRBD1 (5 bases). Germline V gene lookup returns CDR1 MDHEN and CDR2 SYDVKM. There are 15 residues in the CDR3. Trimming removed 1 base at V and 3 bases at J, with 12 bases between. The CDR3 sequence is CASSLLGTRDYGYTF. The DNA of the CDR3 is TGTGCCAGCAGTTTATTGGGTACCAGGGACTATGGCTACACCTTC.

This clone rates as medium-sized. This CDR3 reads CASSLATSGGFSYEQYF. The CDR3 DNA follows: TGTGCCAGCAGTCTCGCCACTAGCGGGGGTTTCTCCTACGAGCAGTACTTC. The chain joins TRBV6-8 to TRBJ2-7, with TRBD2 identical over 11 bases. V trimming: 5 bases; J trimming: 0 bases; junction bases outside the gene matches: 9. Looked up from germline, CDR1 is MNHGY and CDR2 is SAAAGT. The CDR3 has 17 amino acids.

This clone was recorded a few times. The chain links TRBV9 to TRBJ2-3, with 10 bases lining up with TRBD2. V lost 3 bases to trimming and J lost 1 base; unmatched junction nucleotides: 5. The CDR3 is 16 amino acids. The germline CDR1 and CDR2 sequences are SGDLS and YYNGEE. In DNA form, the CDR3 reads TGTGCCAGCAGCGCGGGCCTAGCGGGAGGCACAGATACGCAGTATTTT. This translates into CASSAGLAGGTDTQYF.

By sample share, this clone is large. The chain employs TRBV15 and TRBJ1-5; D is undetermined. The germline V gene encodes CDR1 LNHNV and CDR2 YYDKDF (reference sequence). The CDR3 is made up of 16 amino acids. V dropped 0 bases and J dropped 6 bases, with 15 bases sitting between them. The CDR3 coding sequence is TGTGCCACCAGCAGAGATAGTGGGTCGAGTGGTCAGCCCCAGCATTTT. Translated: CATSRDSGSSGQPQHF.